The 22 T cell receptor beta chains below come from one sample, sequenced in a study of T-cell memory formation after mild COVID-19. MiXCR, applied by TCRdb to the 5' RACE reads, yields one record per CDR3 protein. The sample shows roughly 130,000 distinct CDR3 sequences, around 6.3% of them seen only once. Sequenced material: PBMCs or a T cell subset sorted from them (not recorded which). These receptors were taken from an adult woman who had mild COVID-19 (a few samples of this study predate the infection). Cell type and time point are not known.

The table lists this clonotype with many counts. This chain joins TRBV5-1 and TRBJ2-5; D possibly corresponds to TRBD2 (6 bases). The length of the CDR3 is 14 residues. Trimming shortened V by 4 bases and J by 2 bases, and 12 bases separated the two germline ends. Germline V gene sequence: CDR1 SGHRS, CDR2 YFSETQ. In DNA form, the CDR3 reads TGCGCCAGCAGCCTGGAGGGACGACAAGAGACCCAGTACTTC. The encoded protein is CASSLEGRQETQYF.

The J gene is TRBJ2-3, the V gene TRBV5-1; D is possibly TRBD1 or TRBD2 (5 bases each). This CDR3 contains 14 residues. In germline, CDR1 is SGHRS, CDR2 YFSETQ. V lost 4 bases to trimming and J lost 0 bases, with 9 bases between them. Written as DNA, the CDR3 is TGCGCCAGCAGCGAGGGGCATAGCACAGATACGCAGTATTTT. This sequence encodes CASSEGHSTDTQYF.

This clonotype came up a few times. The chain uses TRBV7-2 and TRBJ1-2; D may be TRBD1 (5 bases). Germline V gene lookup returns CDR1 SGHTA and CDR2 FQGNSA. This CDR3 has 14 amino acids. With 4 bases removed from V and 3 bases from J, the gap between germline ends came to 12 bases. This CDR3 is CASSWSGTDYGYTF. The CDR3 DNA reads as TGTGCCAGCAGCTGGTCCGGGACGGACTATGGCTACACCTTC.

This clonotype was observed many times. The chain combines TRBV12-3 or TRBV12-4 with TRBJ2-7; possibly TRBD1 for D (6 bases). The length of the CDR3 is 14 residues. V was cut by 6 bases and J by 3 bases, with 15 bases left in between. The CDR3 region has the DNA TGTGCCAGCAGCCCACAGGGAATCGGCTACGAGCAGTACTTC. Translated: CASSPQGIGYEQYF.

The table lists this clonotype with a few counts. CDR3 sequence reads: CASSSSSQRLAFF. The CDR3 DNA sequence: TGTGCCAGCAGTTCCTCTTCCCAGAGGCTGGCTTTCTTT. V gene TRBV6-5 combines with J gene TRBJ1-1; D remains ambiguous. This CDR3 has 13 amino acids. Between the trimmed V and J ends, which lost 4 bases and 11 bases, there was a span of 17 bases. Germline CDR1 and CDR2: MNHEY and SVGAGI.

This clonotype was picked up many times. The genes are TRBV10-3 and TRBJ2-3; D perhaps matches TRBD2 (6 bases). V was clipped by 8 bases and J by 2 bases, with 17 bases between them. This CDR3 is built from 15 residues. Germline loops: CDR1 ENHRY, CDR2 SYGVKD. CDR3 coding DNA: TGTGCCATCCGGGGAGGAGCGGCCCACACAGATACGCAGTATTTT. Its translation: CAIRGGAAHTDTQYF.

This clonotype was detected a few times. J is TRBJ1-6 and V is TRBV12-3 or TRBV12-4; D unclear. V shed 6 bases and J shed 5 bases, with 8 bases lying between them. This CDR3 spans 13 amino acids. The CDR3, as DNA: TGTGCCAGCAGCCTCAGCGATAATTCACCCCTCCACTTT. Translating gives CASSLSDNSPLHF.

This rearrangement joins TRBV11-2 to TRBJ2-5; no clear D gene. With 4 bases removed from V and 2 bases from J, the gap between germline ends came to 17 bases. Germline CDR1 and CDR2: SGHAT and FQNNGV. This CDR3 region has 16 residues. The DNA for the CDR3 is TGTGCCAGCAGCTATTCCGGACCTTTGAGGCAAGAGACCCAGTACTTC. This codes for CASSYSGPLRQETQYF. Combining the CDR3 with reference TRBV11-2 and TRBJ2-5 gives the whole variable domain EAGVAQSPRYKIIEKRQSVAFWCNPISGHATLYWYQQILGQGPKLLIQFQNNGVVDDSQLPKDRFSAERLKGVDSTLKIQPAKLEDSAVYLCASSYSGPLRQETQYFGPGTRLLVL.

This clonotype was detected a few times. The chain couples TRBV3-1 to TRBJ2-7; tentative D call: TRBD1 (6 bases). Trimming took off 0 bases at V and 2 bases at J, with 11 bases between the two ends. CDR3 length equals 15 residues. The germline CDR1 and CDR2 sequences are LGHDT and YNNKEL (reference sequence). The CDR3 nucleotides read TGTGCCAGCAGCCAAGAGAAATGGACAGCCTACGAGCAGTACTTC. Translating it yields CASSQEKWTAYEQYF.

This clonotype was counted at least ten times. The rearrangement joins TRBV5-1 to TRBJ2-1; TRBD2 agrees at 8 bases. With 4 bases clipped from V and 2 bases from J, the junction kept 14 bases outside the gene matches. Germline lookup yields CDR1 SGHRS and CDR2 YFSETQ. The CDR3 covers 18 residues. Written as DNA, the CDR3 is TGCGCCAGCAGCGGACCGGGAGCGGGACTAGGCACCTACAATGAGCAGTTCTTC. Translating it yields CASSGPGAGLGTYNEQFF.

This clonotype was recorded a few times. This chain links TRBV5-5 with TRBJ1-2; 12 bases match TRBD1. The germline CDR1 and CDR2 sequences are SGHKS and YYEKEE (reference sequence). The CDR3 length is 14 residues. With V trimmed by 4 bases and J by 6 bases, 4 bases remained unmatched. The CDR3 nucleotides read TGTGCCAGCAGCGGCCGGGACAGGGGGCATGGCTACACCTTC. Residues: CASSGRDRGHGYTF.

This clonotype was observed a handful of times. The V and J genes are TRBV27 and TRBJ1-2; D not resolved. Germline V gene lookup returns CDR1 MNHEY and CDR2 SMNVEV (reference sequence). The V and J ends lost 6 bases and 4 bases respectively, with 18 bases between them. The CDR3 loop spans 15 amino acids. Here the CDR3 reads CASSPARRGSYGYTF. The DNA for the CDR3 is TGTGCCAGCAGCCCCGCCCGGCGCGGCTCCTATGGCTACACCTTC.

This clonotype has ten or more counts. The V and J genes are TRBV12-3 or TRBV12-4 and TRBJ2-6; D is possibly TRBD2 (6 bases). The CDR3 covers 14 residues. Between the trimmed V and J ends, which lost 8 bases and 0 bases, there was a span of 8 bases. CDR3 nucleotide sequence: TGTGCCAGCGGGAGGAGCTCTGGGGCCAACGTCCTGACTTTC. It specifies CASGRSSGANVLTF.

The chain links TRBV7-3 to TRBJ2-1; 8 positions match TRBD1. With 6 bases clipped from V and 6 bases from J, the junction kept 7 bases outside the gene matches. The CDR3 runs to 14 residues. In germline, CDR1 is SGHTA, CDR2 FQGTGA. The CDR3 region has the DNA TGTGCCAGCAGATGGGACAGGCAAAGCAATGAGCAGTTCTTC. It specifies CASRWDRQSNEQFF.

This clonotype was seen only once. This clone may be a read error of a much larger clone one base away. In DNA form, the CDR3 reads TGTGCCAGCAGTGCCCAGGGTATTGGCAATCAGCCCCAGAATTTT. This gives the protein CASSAQGIGNQPQNF. J is TRBJ1-5 and V is TRBV12-3 or TRBV12-4; tentatively, D is TRBD1 (5 bases). The CDR3 sequence is 15 residues long.

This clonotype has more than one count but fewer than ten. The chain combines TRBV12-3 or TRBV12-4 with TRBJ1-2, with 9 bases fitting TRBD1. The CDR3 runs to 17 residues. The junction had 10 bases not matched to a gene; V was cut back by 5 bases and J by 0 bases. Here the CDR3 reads CASSTRMGQGSNYGYTF. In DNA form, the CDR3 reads TGTGCCAGCAGTACCAGAATGGGACAGGGTTCTAACTATGGCTACACCTTC.

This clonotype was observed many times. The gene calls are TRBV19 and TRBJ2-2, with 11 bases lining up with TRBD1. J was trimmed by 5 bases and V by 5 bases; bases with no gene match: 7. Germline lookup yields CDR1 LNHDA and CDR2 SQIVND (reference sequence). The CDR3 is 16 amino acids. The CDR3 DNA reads TGTGCCAGTAGTCCCCGGACAGGGGGCAGAACCGGGGAGCTGTTTTTT. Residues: CASSPRTGGRTGELFF. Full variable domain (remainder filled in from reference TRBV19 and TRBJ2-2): DGGITQSPKYLFRKEGQNVTLSCEQNLNHDAMYWYRQDPGQGLRLIYYSQIVNDFQKGDIAEGYSVSREKKESFPLTVTSAQKNPTAFYLCASSPRTGGRTGELFFGEGSRLTVL.

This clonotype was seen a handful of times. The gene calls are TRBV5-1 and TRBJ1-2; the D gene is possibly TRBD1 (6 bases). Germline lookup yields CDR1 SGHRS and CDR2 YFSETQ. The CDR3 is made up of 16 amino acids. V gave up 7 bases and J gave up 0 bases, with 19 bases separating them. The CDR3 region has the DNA TGCGCCAGCGGTCCCGAGACAGGCAACACTAACTATGGCTACACCTTC. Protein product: CASGPETGNTNYGYTF.

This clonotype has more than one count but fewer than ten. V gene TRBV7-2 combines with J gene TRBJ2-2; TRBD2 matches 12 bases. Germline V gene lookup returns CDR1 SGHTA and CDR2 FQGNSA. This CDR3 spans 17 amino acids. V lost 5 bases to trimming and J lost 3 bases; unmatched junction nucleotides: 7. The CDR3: CASSKTSGGLHTGELFF. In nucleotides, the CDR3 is TGTGCCAGCAGCAAGACTAGCGGGGGTCTCCACACCGGGGAGCTGTTTTTT.

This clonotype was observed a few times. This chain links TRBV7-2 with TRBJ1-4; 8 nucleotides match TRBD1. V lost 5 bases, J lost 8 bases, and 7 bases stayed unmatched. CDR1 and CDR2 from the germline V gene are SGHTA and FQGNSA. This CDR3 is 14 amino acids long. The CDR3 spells CASSDGQGGEKLFF. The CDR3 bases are TGTGCCAGCAGCGATGGACAGGGTGGGGAAAAACTGTTTTTT.

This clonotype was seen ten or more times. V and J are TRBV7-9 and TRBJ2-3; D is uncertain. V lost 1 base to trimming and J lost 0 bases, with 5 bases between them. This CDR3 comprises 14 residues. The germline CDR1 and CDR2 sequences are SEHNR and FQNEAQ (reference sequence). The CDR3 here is CASSLGRSTDTQYF. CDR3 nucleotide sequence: TGTGCCAGCAGCTTAGGGCGGAGCACAGATACGCAGTATTTT.

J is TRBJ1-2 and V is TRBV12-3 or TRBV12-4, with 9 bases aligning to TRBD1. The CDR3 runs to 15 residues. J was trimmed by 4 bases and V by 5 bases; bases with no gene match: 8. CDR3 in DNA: TGTGCCAGCAGTCCTCAGACAGGGGGTTTCTATGGCTACACCTTC. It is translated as CASSPQTGGFYGYTF.